This T cell receptor beta chain was sequenced for a study of T cell repertoires in cytomegalovirus infection. Study-wide background: Public TCR beta signature analysis indicated the presence of both CMV infection and matching HLA type.

MiXCR, applied by TCRdb to the reads, yields one record per CDR3 protein. The data contain about 300,000 distinct CDR3 sequences, 9.6% of them singletons. Study conclusions and caveats: Dominating the ex vivo response were HLA-C-restricted CMV-specific TCR beta clonotypes. Cumulative public TCR beta family frequency identified carriers of CMV plus the relevant HLA.

Germline V gene lookup returns CDR1 MNHEY and CDR2 SVGEGT. The J segment lost 0 bases and the V segment lost 8 bases, leaving 4 bases of the junction unmatched. The CDR3 extends over 15 amino acids. This clonotype came up a few times. What it recognizes is unknown. The sample was PBMCs. V gene TRBV6-2 or TRBV6-3 combines with J gene TRBJ1-3; 10 nucleotides line up with TRBD1. The receptor was derived from a human donor in good health (CMV status not recorded). Some clones in this sample may be carry-over from other donors' samples. The CDR3 sequence: CASQRQGASGNTIYF. In DNA form, the CDR3 reads TGTGCCAGCCAAAGACAGGGGGCCTCTGGAAACACCATATATTTT.